One and the same sample provided the 23 T cell receptor beta chains below, sequenced in a study of cytomegalovirus exposure and HLA in healthy donors. With 60 Vbeta and 13 Jbeta primers, the PCR was carried out. TCRdb's table, derived via immunoSEQ multiplex PCR, lists solely in-frame clones and lacks some. The table includes about 160,000 clones, roughly 80% detected once. The material sequenced was PBMCs. All receptors come from a woman aged 35 to 49 in good health and CMV-seronegative.

The V gene is TRBV9, the J gene TRBJ2-1; D possibly corresponds to TRBD1 (6 bases). CDR3 size: 14 residues. CDR1 SGDLS and CDR2 YYNGEE come from the germline V gene. Trimming stripped 4 bases from V and 1 base from J, with 9 bases between. In DNA form, the CDR3 reads TGTGCCAGCAGCCCAAGGGGGTCCTACAATGAGCAGTTCTTC. Translating gives CASSPRGSYNEQFF.

A single count supports this clone. The gene calls are TRBV27 and TRBJ1-4, with D unresolved. Trimming left V 4 bases short and J 6 bases short, with 15 bases between. Germline CDR1 is MNHEY and CDR2 is SMNVEV (reference sequence). The CDR3 runs 15 residues. The CDR3 DNA is TGTGCCAGCAGTTCATACGGGGTGGTGGATGAAAAACTGTTTTTT. This gives the protein CASSSYGVVDEKLFF.

The chain joins TRBV2 to TRBJ2-7; a weak D match, TRBD2 (5 bases). This CDR3 has 14 amino acids. Germline values: CDR1 SNHLY, CDR2 FYNNEI. Between the trimmed V and J ends, which lost 4 bases and 4 bases, there was a span of 14 bases. CDR3 in DNA: TGTGCCAGCAGTGTAGAGGGTTCACCGTACGAGCAGTACTTC. Its translation: CASSVEGSPYEQYF. Full variable domain (remainder filled in from reference TRBV2 and TRBJ2-7): EPEVTQTPSHQVTQMGQEVILRCVPISNHLYFYWYRQILGQKVEFLVSFYNNEISEKSEIFDDQFSVERPDGSNFTLKIRSTKLEDSAMYFCASSVEGSPYEQYFGPGTRLTVT.

V and J are TRBV19 and TRBJ1-1; the D gene is possibly TRBD1 (6 bases). The CDR3 contains 14 residues. Trimming cost V 5 bases and J 4 bases, with 14 bases left between them. The germline gives CDR1 LNHDA, CDR2 SQIVND (reference sequence). CDR3 nucleotide sequence: TGTGCCAGTAGTCGGGGAGGGGGTTTCACTGAAGCTTTCTTT. Translated: CASSRGGGFTEAFF.

The J gene is TRBJ2-2, the V gene TRBV5-4, with a tentative D call TRBD1 (6 bases). The germline V and J ends were trimmed by 1 base and 8 bases, with 18 bases remaining between them. The CDR3 sequence is 16 residues long. CDR1 SGHNT and CDR2 YYREEE come from the germline V gene (reference sequence). The CDR3 loop reads CASSLFGGFASGELFF. CDR3 bases: TGTGCCAGCAGCTTGTTTGGGGGCTTTGCTTCGGGGGAGCTGTTTTTT.

The rearrangement uses TRBV5-1 and TRBJ2-5, with TRBD2 identical over 14 bases. CDR1 SGHRS and CDR2 YFSETQ come from the germline V gene. The CDR3 loop spans 17 amino acids. The trim removed 4 bases at V and 0 bases at J, leaving 5 bases unmatched. The CDR3 loop reads CASSVGLAGAYQETQYF. The CDR3 region has the DNA TGCGCCAGCAGCGTGGGACTAGCGGGGGCGTACCAAGAGACCCAGTACTTC. The whole variable domain, remainder taken from reference TRBV5-1 and TRBJ2-5, is KAGVTQTPRYLIKTRGQQVTLSCSPISGHRSVSWYQQTPGQGLQFLFEYFSETQRNKGNFPGRFSGRQFSNSRSEMNVSTLELGDSALYLCASSVGLAGAYQETQYFGPGTRLLVL.

The V and J genes are TRBV6-5 and TRBJ1-2; 7 bases match TRBD1. The CDR3 runs to 12 residues. V trimming: 6 bases; J trimming: 4 bases; junction bases outside the gene matches: 2. From germline, CDR1 is MNHEY and CDR2 SVGAGI. CDR3 loop: CASRRTGYGYTF. As DNA, the CDR3 is TGTGCCAGCAGGAGGACAGGCTATGGCTACACCTTC.

As DNA, the CDR3 is TGTGCCAGCAGCTCGAGGGACAGGGGAAATGAGCAGTTCTTC. Encoded protein: CASSSRDRGNEQFF. The V call is TRBV7-8, the J call TRBJ2-1; TRBD1 agrees at 10 bases. Germline V gene lookup returns CDR1 SGHVS and CDR2 FQNEAQ. This CDR3 region has 14 residues. Trimming removed 4 bases from V and 7 bases from J; junction bases left unmatched: 4.

This CDR3 is CASSPGTEAGYTF. The CDR3 DNA reads TGTGCCAGCTCACCCGGGACAGAGGCTGGCTACACCTTC. This chain links TRBV18 with TRBJ1-2, with TRBD1 matching 7 bases. Germline V lookup: CDR1 KGHSH, CDR2 LQKENI. This CDR3 has 13 amino acids. The junction had 5 bases not matched to a gene; V was cut back by 3 bases and J by 7 bases. The full variable domain, rest sourced from reference TRBV18 and TRBJ1-2, is NAGVMQNPRHLVRRRGQEARLRCSPMKGHSHVYWYRQLPEEGLKFMVYLQKENIIDESGMPKERFSAEFPKEGPSILRIQQVVRGDSAAYFCASSPGTEAGYTFGSGTRLTVV.

The CDR3 loop is CASRDTGSASYGYTF. The CDR3 bases are TGCGCCAGCAGGGACACAGGGTCAGCAAGCTATGGCTACACCTTC. This chain connects TRBV10-2 to TRBJ1-2; tentative D call: TRBD1 (6 bases). V lost 6 bases and J lost 4, with 18 bases in between. This CDR3 is 15 amino acids long. Germline values: CDR1 WSHSY, CDR2 SAAADI.

The chain is built from TRBV5-1 and TRBJ2-3; possible D gene TRBD1, 7 bases. The CDR3 has 14 residues. Deletions cut 4 bases from V and 6 bases from J, with 15 bases between. Germline-derived CDR1 and CDR2 are SGHRS and YFSETQ. This CDR3 reads CASSTRQGGDTQYF. For the CDR3, the DNA is TGCGCCAGCAGCACCCGACAGGGAGGCGATACGCAGTATTTT.

The chain links TRBV28 to TRBJ2-2; weak D call: TRBD2 (6 bases). Trimming removed 6 bases at V and 4 bases at J, with 12 bases between. CDR3 length equals 14 residues. Germline CDR1 MDHEN, CDR2 SYDVKM. Written as DNA, the CDR3 is TGTGCCAGCAGACGACTAGTAAGCACCGGGGAGCTGTTTTTT. Translated, it gives CASRRLVSTGELFF.

This clone was seen only a few times. This chain uses TRBV6-5 with TRBJ1-6, with 7 bases lining up with TRBD1. CDR1 and CDR2 (germline): MNHEY, SVGAGI. The trim removed 5 bases at V and 6 bases at J, leaving 7 bases unmatched. This CDR3 is built from 15 residues. Here the CDR3 reads CASSKGAIRNSPLHF. The CDR3 bases are TGTGCCAGCAGTAAGGGGGCCATACGTAATTCACCCCTCCACTTT.

This clone came up once. Here the CDR3 reads CASSQVLGGLTASYEQYF. DNA of the CDR3: TGCGCCAGCAGCCAAGTATTGGGTGGATTGACAGCCTCATACGAGCAGTACTTC. The genes are TRBV4-1 and TRBJ2-7; TRBD1 might be the D (5 bases). Trimming removed 1 base from V and 4 bases from J, with 23 bases in between. Per germline, CDR1 MGHRA and CDR2 YSYEKL. CDR3 length: 18 residues.

This rearrangement joins TRBV5-1 to TRBJ1-1; 7 nucleotides agree with TRBD1. V was pared by 6 bases and J by 2 bases, with 4 bases of the junction left unmatched. CDR1 and CDR2 (germline): SGHRS, YFSETQ. There are 13 residues in the CDR3. DNA of the CDR3: TGCGCCAGCACTCAGGGGGGAAACACTGAAGCTTTCTTT. It codes for CASTQGGNTEAFF.

The V gene is TRBV5-1, the J gene TRBJ2-1; TRBD2 might be the D (6 bases). There are 15 residues in the CDR3. V was clipped by 4 bases and J by 6 bases, with 17 bases between them. Per the germline V gene, CDR1 is SGHRS and CDR2 is YFSETQ. CDR3 in DNA: TGCGCCAGCAGCCTGGCCGTGACTAGTCTCAATGAGCAGTTCTTC. Protein product: CASSLAVTSLNEQFF.

This clone was seen a single time. The rearrangement links TRBV2 to TRBJ1-1; the match to TRBD1 covers 7 bases. The CDR3 has 12 amino acids. The junction had 3 bases not matched to a gene; V was cut back by 4 bases and J by 7 bases. Germline values: CDR1 SNHLY, CDR2 FYNNEI. CDR3 loop: CASSAQGYEAFF. CDR3 nucleotides: TGTGCCAGCAGTGCACAGGGGTATGAAGCTTTCTTT. The complete variable domain, with remaining parts taken from reference TRBV2 and TRBJ1-1, reads EPEVTQTPSHQVTQMGQEVILRCVPISNHLYFYWYRQILGQKVEFLVSFYNNEISEKSEIFDDQFSVERPDGSNFTLKIRSTKLEDSAMYFCASSAQGYEAFFGQGTRLTVV.

In its sample, this clone was seen a few times. The chain is built from TRBV2 and TRBJ2-5, with D possibly TRBD2 on 5 matching bases. The CDR3 contains 12 residues. Germline lookup yields CDR1 SNHLY and CDR2 FYNNEI. Trimming cost V 7 bases and J 4 bases, with 10 bases left between them. CDR3 nucleotide sequence: TGTGCCAGCACCGCCGAGGGAGAGACCCAGTACTTC. This codes for CASTAEGETQYF.

About this clone itself: One junction end does not reproduce the germline sequence, and a read error may be involved. V gene TRBV7-9 combines with J gene TRBJ2-3; the match to TRBD2 covers 11 bases. Germline loops: CDR1 SEHNR, CDR2 FQNEAQ (reference sequence). The CDR3 is made up of 18 amino acids. The CDR3 is CSSRLDNLAGGITDTQYF. The CDR3 region has the DNA TGTTCCAGCAGACTCGACAATTTAGCGGGGGGGATTACAGATACGCAGTATTTT.

Only a few counts were recorded for this clone. The genes are TRBV5-6 and TRBJ1-4; 7 bases line up with TRBD1. Trimming cost V 0 bases and J 7 bases; bases outside gene matches: 6. The CDR3 is 15 amino acids. The germline V gene has CDR1 SGHDT and CDR2 YYEEEE. CDR3 sequence reads: CASSLGKGAPEKLFF. CDR3 in DNA: TGTGCCAGCAGCTTGGGGAAGGGGGCGCCTGAAAAACTGTTTTTT.

This clone was recorded once. The V call is TRBV7-9, the J call TRBJ2-2, with no clear D. V gave up 2 bases and J gave up 2 bases, with 6 bases separating them. The CDR3 extends over 14 amino acids. Germline loops: CDR1 SEHNR, CDR2 FQNEAQ (reference sequence). This chain's CDR3 is CASSLPVNTGELFF. The CDR3 DNA is TGTGCCAGCAGCTTACCCGTTAACACCGGGGAGCTGTTTTTT.

This clone was found a few times. This chain uses TRBV9 with TRBJ2-7; 7 nucleotides agree with TRBD2. Germline CDR1 SGDLS, CDR2 YYNGEE. The V gene end was trimmed by 2 bases and the J gene end by 2 bases; junction bases not matched to a gene: 13. The CDR3 is 17 amino acids. CDR3 loop: CASSVSIDGEGTYEQYF. CDR3 bases: TGTGCCAGCAGCGTTTCCATTGATGGGGAGGGGACCTACGAGCAGTACTTC.

The J gene is TRBJ1-2, the V gene TRBV4-1; 7 bases match TRBD1. Germline CDR1 reads MGHRA; CDR2 reads YSYEKL. The ends lost 4 bases at V and 0 bases at J; junction bases unmatched: 5. The CDR3 spans 15 residues. As DNA, the CDR3 is TGCGCCAGCAGCCGACAACAGGGGACTAACTATGGCTACACCTTC. This codes for CASSRQQGTNYGYTF.